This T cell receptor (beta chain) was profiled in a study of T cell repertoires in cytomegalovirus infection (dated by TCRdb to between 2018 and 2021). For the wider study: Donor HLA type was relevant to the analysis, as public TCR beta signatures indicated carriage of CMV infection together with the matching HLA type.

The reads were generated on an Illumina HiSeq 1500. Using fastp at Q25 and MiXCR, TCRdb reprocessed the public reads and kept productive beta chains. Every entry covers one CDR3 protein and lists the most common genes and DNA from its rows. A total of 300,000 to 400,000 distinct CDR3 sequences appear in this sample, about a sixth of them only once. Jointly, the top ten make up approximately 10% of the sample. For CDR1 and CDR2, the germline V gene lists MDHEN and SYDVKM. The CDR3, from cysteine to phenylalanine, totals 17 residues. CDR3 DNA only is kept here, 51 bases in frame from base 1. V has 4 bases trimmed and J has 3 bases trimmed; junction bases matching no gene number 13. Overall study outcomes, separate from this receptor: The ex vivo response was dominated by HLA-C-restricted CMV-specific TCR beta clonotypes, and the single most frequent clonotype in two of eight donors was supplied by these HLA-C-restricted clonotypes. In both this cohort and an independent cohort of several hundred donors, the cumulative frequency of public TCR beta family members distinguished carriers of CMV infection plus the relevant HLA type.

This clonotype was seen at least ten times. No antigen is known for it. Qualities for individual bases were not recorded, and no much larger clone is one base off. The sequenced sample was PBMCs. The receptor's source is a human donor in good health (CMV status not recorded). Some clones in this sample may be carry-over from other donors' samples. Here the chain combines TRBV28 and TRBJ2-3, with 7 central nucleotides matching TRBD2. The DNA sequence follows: TGTGCCAGCAGTTCTTTCGGGCGGGGGAGTTCGACAGATACGCAGTATTTT. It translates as CASSSFGRGSSTDTQYF. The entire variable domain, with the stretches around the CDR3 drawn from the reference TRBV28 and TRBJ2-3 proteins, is DVKVTQSSRYLVKRTGEKVFLECVQDMDHENMFWYRQDPGLGLRLIYFSYDVKMKEKGDIPEGYSVSREKKERFSLILESASTNQTSMYLCASSSFGRGSSTDTQYFGPGTRLTVL.